This T cell receptor beta chain was sequenced in a study of control samples from healthy donors and cancer patients. Deletions cut 1 base from V and 5 bases from J, with 8 bases between. The CDR3 length is 13 residues. Germline V lookup: CDR1 SEHNR, CDR2 FQNEAQ (reference sequence). The table came from immunoSEQ multiplex PCR; TCRdb's copy has only in-frame clones and leaves some out. This sample has 130,000 or so clones, with roughly nine tenths found just once. Source material: blood. This chain connects TRBV7-9 to TRBJ2-5; D may be TRBD2 (5 bases). The origin of this receptor is a young man in good health. CDR3 amino acids: CASSLESGETQYF. CDR3 DNA sequence: TGTGCCAGCAGCTTAGAATCGGGGGAGACCCAGTACTTC.